Following are 20 T cell receptor beta chains from one sample sequenced in a study of regulatory T cells in long-lasting Graves disease. According to the study, TCR beta libraries were built with iRepertoire HTBI primers and CDR3-region Arm-PCR. TCRdb re-derived calls from the multiplex PCR reads in MiXCR, one entry per CDR3 protein. Of around 400,000 distinct CDR3 sequences in the sample, roughly a quarter were seen once. Indicated time point: persistent/refractory GD, antithyroid drugs over 5 years with positive TRAb. Generation of the TCR library employed RNA extracted from PBMCs. Sequenced here: peripheral blood mononuclear cells (PBMCs), sampled when the disease was refractory, from a patient treated with antithyroid drugs. These receptors all stem from a female donor with Graves disease.

This clonotype was observed at least ten times. The chain links TRBV27 to TRBJ2-2, with D perhaps matching TRBD2 (5 bases). V lost 8 bases, J lost 0 bases, and 22 bases lay in between. Germline V lookup: CDR1 MNHEY, CDR2 SMNVEV (reference sequence). The CDR3 is 18 residues long. CDR3 bases: TGTGCCAGCTCCTCGAGGCCGATAGCGAATACGAACACCGGGGAGCTGTTTTTT. Amino acid sequence: CASSSRPIANTNTGELFF.

This clonotype was observed a few times. The rearrangement links TRBV20-1 to TRBJ1-5, with D unclear. V lost 3 bases to trimming and J lost 5 bases, with 11 bases between them. Germline CDR1 reads DFQATT; CDR2 reads SNEGSKA (reference sequence). This CDR3 region has 13 residues. CDR3: CSASLKRDQPQHF. DNA for the CDR3: TGCAGTGCTAGTTTAAAGAGGGATCAGCCCCAGCATTTT.

This clonotype has ten or more counts. V gene TRBV2 combines with J gene TRBJ2-7; D is undetermined. The CDR3 runs 15 residues. Germline V gives CDR1 SNHLY, CDR2 FYNNEI. Trimming left V 2 bases short and J 0 bases short, with 11 bases between. The CDR3 sequence is CASSEKQPRSYEQYF. The CDR3 DNA is TGTGCCAGCAGTGAAAAACAGCCCCGCTCCTACGAGCAGTACTTC.

This chain uses TRBV20-1 with TRBJ2-5; tentative D call: TRBD2 (5 bases). The CDR3 is made up of 12 amino acids. V shed 3 bases and J shed 4 bases, with 9 bases lying between them. Germline CDR1 reads DFQATT; CDR2 reads SNEGSKA (reference sequence). The chain's CDR3 is CSASTAGETQYF. The CDR3 DNA sequence: TGCAGTGCTAGTACGGCGGGAGAGACCCAGTACTTC.

In the case of this clonotype: A read error likely explains this, since a far larger clone differs by one base. Here the CDR3 omits its conserved ending phenylalanine or tryptophan, so a read error is the likely source. CDR3 sequence reads: CASSLGGYEQYL. The CDR3 DNA sequence: TGTGCCAGCAGTTTGGGGGGCTACGAGCAGTACCTC. The V gene is TRBV6-5, the J gene TRBJ2-7; tentative D call: TRBD2 (6 bases). This CDR3 is built from 12 residues. Germline V gene lookup returns CDR1 MNHEY and CDR2 SVGAGI. Trimming cost V 4 bases and J 3 bases, with 7 bases left between them.

This clonotype was seen ten or more times. The chain combines TRBV27 with TRBJ1-2, with D uncertain. The CDR3 is 14 amino acids. Germline CDR1 and CDR2: MNHEY and SMNVEV (reference sequence). Trimming left V 5 bases short and J 4 bases short, with 14 bases between. As DNA, the CDR3 is TGTGCCAGCAGTGCCCTAGGAGGGAGCTATGGCTACACCTTC. This codes for CASSALGGSYGYTF.

This clonotype has a count of ten or more. V gene TRBV2 combines with J gene TRBJ1-2, with D possibly matching TRBD1 (6 bases). V lost 5 bases and J lost 5, with 15 bases in between. The CDR3 spans 14 residues. Germline-derived CDR1 and CDR2 are SNHLY and FYNNEI. In DNA, the CDR3 is TGTGCCAGCAGTTTACAGGGAATGACGTATGGCTACACCTTC. As protein: CASSLQGMTYGYTF.

A few counts support this clonotype. V and J are TRBV5-1 and TRBJ1-3, with D unclear. CDR1 and CDR2 (germline): SGHRS, YFSETQ. V lost 0 bases and J lost 7, with 17 bases in between. This CDR3 spans 16 amino acids. The CDR3 reads CASSLAGPLRSNTIYF. For the CDR3, the DNA is TGCGCCAGCAGCTTGGCCGGCCCGCTTCGTAGCAACACCATATATTTT.

In this sample, this clonotype turned up many times. The chain uses TRBV28 and TRBJ1-1, with D unclear. Trimming stripped 10 bases from V and 1 base from J, with 16 bases between. This CDR3 contains 14 residues. The germline gives CDR1 MDHEN, CDR2 SYDVKM. The CDR3 here is CATRIPPSNTEAFF. The CDR3 DNA reads as TGTGCCACACGTATCCCACCTTCGAACACTGAAGCTTTCTTT.

With regard to this clonotype: A much bigger clone sits one base away, suggesting this may be a read error. This chain connects TRBV2 to TRBJ2-7; 11 nucleotides agree with TRBD2. This CDR3 contains 14 residues. Germline V gene data show CDR1 as SNHLY and CDR2 as FYNNEI. CDR3 region: CASSTTSGTYELYF. The CDR3, as DNA: TGTGCCAGCAGTACGACTAGCGGGACTTACGAGCTGTACTTC.

This clonotype was observed a few times. The V call is TRBV7-9, the J call TRBJ1-1, with D unclear. The CDR3 loop spans 14 amino acids. CDR1 and CDR2 (germline): SEHNR, FQNEAQ (reference sequence). V was shortened by 2 bases and J by 0 bases, with 7 bases between the two germline ends. The CDR3 DNA follows: TGTGCCAGCAGCTTAATTCAGGTGAACACTGAAGCTTTCTTT. It translates to CASSLIQVNTEAFF.

The genes are TRBV9 and TRBJ1-4; a possible D gene is TRBD1 (5 bases). The V end lost 4 bases, the J end lost 8 bases, and 18 bases lay between the germline ends. This CDR3 contains 15 residues. Germline loops: CDR1 SGDLS, CDR2 YYNGEE. The CDR3 region has the DNA TGTGCCAGCAGCCCAACCCCCTCGGGGGGAGAAAAACTGTTTTTT. Its translation is CASSPTPSGGEKLFF.

Remarks on this clonotype: At one end the junction does not follow the germline gene, possibly because of a read error. V and J are TRBV27 and TRBJ1-4; 8 nucleotides align to TRBD1. From germline, CDR1 is MNHEY and CDR2 SMNVEV (reference sequence). This CDR3 is built from 14 residues. In DNA form, the CDR3 reads TGTGCCTGCAGCTCAGGGGGCCATACTGAAAAACTGTTTTTT. Translation gives CACSSGGHTEKLFF. Filled out from reference TRBV27 and TRBJ1-4, the complete variable domain reads EAQVTQNPRYLITVTGKKLTVTCSQNMNHEYMSWYRQDPGLGLRQIYYSMNVEVTDKGDVPEGYKVSRKEKRNFPLILESPSPNQTSLYFCACSSGGHTEKLFFGSGTQLSVL.

The table lists this clonotype with many counts. The chain joins TRBV7-2 to TRBJ2-5; D is possibly TRBD2 (5 bases). The CDR3 totals 15 residues. Trimming took 2 bases from V and 5 from J, leaving 15 bases between them. Germline V gene data show CDR1 as SGHTA and CDR2 as FQGNSA. This CDR3 reads CASSLPTRRSETQYF. The CDR3 coding sequence is TGTGCCAGCAGCTTACCCACTAGGCGGTCGGAGACCCAGTACTTC. Combining the CDR3 with reference TRBV7-2 and TRBJ2-5 gives the whole variable domain GAGVSQSPSNKVTEKGKDVELRCDPISGHTALYWYRQSLGQGLEFLIYFQGNSAPDKSGLPSDRFSAERTGGSVSTLTIQRTQQEDSAVYLCASSLPTRRSETQYFGPGTRLLVL.

The gene calls are TRBV7-2 and TRBJ2-7; the D is unclear. The V end was cut by 3 bases, the J end by 0 bases, with 12 bases between. The CDR3 extends over 15 amino acids. Germline V gene sequence: CDR1 SGHTA, CDR2 FQGNSA. The DNA for the CDR3 is TGTGCCAGCAGCTTTAGAGGTACCCTCTCCTACGAGCAGTACTTC. Translation gives CASSFRGTLSYEQYF.

The genes are TRBV3-1 and TRBJ1-1; D might be TRBD1 (5 bases). The germline V gene encodes CDR1 LGHDT and CDR2 YNNKEL (reference sequence). The CDR3 runs 13 residues. The V gene lost 3 bases and the J gene lost 7 bases, with 12 bases spanning the gap. CDR3 region: CASSQSWRGEAFF. The CDR3 nucleotides are TGTGCCAGCAGCCAGAGTTGGAGGGGTGAAGCTTTCTTT. Drawing the rest from reference TRBV3-1 and TRBJ1-1, the complete variable domain is DTAVSQTPKYLVTQMGNDKSIKCEQNLGHDTMYWYKQDSKKFLKIMFSYNNKELIINETVPNRFSPKSPDKAHLNLHINSLELGDSAVYFCASSQSWRGEAFFGQGTRLTVV.

The table lists this clonotype with many counts. This chain connects TRBV12-3 or TRBV12-4 to TRBJ2-2, with D perhaps assigned TRBD1 or TRBD2 (6 bases each). The germline V and J ends were trimmed by 8 bases and 6 bases, with 10 bases remaining between them. CDR3 length: 12 amino acids. The CDR3 loop is CASSRGAGELFF. DNA for the CDR3: TGTGCCAGCTCAAGGGGGGCCGGGGAGCTGTTTTTT.

This clonotype was observed at least ten times. J is TRBJ1-5 and V is TRBV30; D ambiguous. From germline, CDR1 is GTSNPN and CDR2 SVGIG (reference sequence). The CDR3 has 14 amino acids. Trimming cost V 1 base and J 0 bases, with 7 bases left between them. CDR3: CAWSGKNSNQPQHF. CDR3 nucleotide sequence: TGTGCCTGGAGTGGCAAGAATAGCAATCAGCCCCAGCATTTT.

V is TRBV4-3 and J is TRBJ2-2, with 7 bases matching TRBD1. CDR1 is LGHNA and CDR2 is YSLEER in the germline V gene. This CDR3 contains 16 residues. The V segment lost 4 bases and the J segment 6 bases; nucleotides outside the gene matches: 11. Here the CDR3 DNA reads TGCGCCAGCAGCCCCGGGGACAGACTTATCGCCGGGGAGCTGTTTTTT. Residues: CASSPGDRLIAGELFF.

A few counts support this clonotype. For the CDR3, the DNA is TGCAGTGCTGGAAAAAGACTAGCGGGAGTATCCGAGCAGTACTTC. Its translation is CSAGKRLAGVSEQYF. The gene calls are TRBV20-1 and TRBJ2-7; 12 positions match TRBD2. The length of the CDR3 is 15 residues. CDR1 is DFQATT, CDR2 SNEGSKA, per germline (reference sequence). The V segment lost 5 bases and the J segment 6 bases; nucleotides outside the gene matches: 11.